Each of the 26 T cell receptor beta chains below was sequenced from the same sample in a study of blood T cell repertoires in COVID-19. Method: immunoSEQ multiplex PCR; TCRdb's copy keeps in-frame clones and lacks some. There are approximately 140,000 clones in the sample; roughly 84% occur only once, and almost 9% lies in the top ten. Sequenced: peripheral blood. Receptors were obtained from a man aged 25 to 40 with COVID-19, enrolled during active disease.

This clone has only one observation. CDR3 nucleotide sequence: TGTGCCAGCAGTGTCGCTAGCGGCACAGATACGCAGTATTTT. This translates into CASSVASGTDTQYF. This chain joins TRBV2 and TRBJ2-3; tentatively, D is TRBD2 (6 bases). CDR1 and CDR2 from the germline V gene are SNHLY and FYNNEI. Trimming took off 4 bases at V and 1 base at J, with 9 bases between the two ends. CDR3 length equals 14 residues.

The genes are TRBV7-2 and TRBJ1-2; 9 bases match TRBD1. Germline values: CDR1 SGHTA, CDR2 FQGNSA. Losses at the gene ends were 4 bases for V and 5 bases for J; bases not matched to a gene: 8. There are 15 residues in the CDR3. CDR3 sequence: CASSSTGGIGYGYTF. The CDR3 DNA reads TGTGCCAGCAGCTCTACAGGGGGCATCGGATATGGCTACACCTTC.

The CDR3 reads CASSSRGGGTEAFF. Here the CDR3 DNA reads TGTGCCAGCAGTTCCCGAGGGGGGGGCACTGAAGCTTTCTTT. The chain recombines TRBV6-5 with TRBJ1-1, with a weak D call TRBD1 (6 bases). CDR3 size: 14 residues. Germline CDR1 MNHEY, CDR2 SVGAGI. The V and J ends lost 4 bases and 4 bases respectively, with 13 bases between them.

This clone came up a few times. This sequence joins TRBV19 and TRBJ2-7, with no clear D. With 5 bases removed from V and 7 bases from J, the gap between germline ends came to 21 bases. Germline assignment: CDR1 LNHDA and CDR2 SQIVND (reference sequence). CDR3 length: 15 amino acids. CDR3 in amino acids: CASSPTTIGRWEQYF. CDR3 bases: TGTGCCAGTAGTCCCACTACGATAGGCCGTTGGGAGCAGTACTTC. Complete variable domain (other parts from reference TRBV19 and TRBJ2-7): DGGITQSPKYLFRKEGQNVTLSCEQNLNHDAMYWYRQDPGQGLRLIYYSQIVNDFQKGDIAEGYSVSREKKESFPLTVTSAQKNPTAFYLCASSPTTIGRWEQYFGPGTRLTVT.

The J gene is TRBJ1-3, the V gene TRBV9, with 11 bases aligning to TRBD1. The CDR3 length is 16 residues. CDR1 and CDR2 (germline): SGDLS, YYNGEE. With 1 base clipped from V and 4 bases from J, the junction kept 4 bases outside the gene matches. The CDR3 loop reads CASSVRGDRGGNTIYF. Written as DNA, the CDR3 is TGTGCCAGCAGCGTACGAGGGGACAGGGGGGGAAACACCATATATTTT.

The chain employs TRBV6-2 or TRBV6-3 and TRBJ2-7; D possibly corresponds to TRBD1 (6 bases). The CDR3 contains 14 residues. CDR1 is MNHEY and CDR2 is SVGEGT in the germline V gene. The germline V and J ends were trimmed by 4 bases and 0 bases, with 10 bases remaining between them. As DNA, the CDR3 is TGTGCCAGCAGTTCTACAGGGAGCTCCTACGAGCAGTACTTC. This sequence encodes CASSSTGSSYEQYF.

The genes are TRBV30 and TRBJ2-7; TRBD2 aligns across 12 bases. This CDR3 is built from 17 residues. With V trimmed by 5 bases and J by 0 bases, 11 bases remained unmatched. Germline lookup yields CDR1 GTSNPN and CDR2 SVGIG (reference sequence). CDR3 protein: CAWASGGANLGSYEQYF. CDR3 bases: TGTGCCTGGGCTAGCGGGGGGGCGAATTTGGGCTCCTACGAGCAGTACTTC.

The rearrangement joins TRBV28 to TRBJ2-3; TRBD1 agrees at 7 bases. The CDR3 has 17 residues. After removal of 3 bases from V and 1 base from J, the junction contained 10 bases not matched to a gene. Germline lookup yields CDR1 MDHEN and CDR2 SYDVKM. The DNA of the CDR3 is TGTGCCAGCAGTTTCGGGGTCGGGACAGTAGGCACAGATACGCAGTATTTT. This sequence encodes CASSFGVGTVGTDTQYF.

The chain carries TRBV9 and TRBJ2-7; D ambiguous. The length of the CDR3 is 15 residues. Per germline, CDR1 SGDLS and CDR2 YYNGEE. V gave up 0 bases and J gave up 2 bases, with 12 bases separating them. CDR3 nucleotides: TGTGCCAGCAGCGTAGGGAGTAGCCGACCCTACGAGCAGTACTTC. It encodes CASSVGSSRPYEQYF.

This chain links TRBV4-1 with TRBJ2-7; 7 bases are a match to TRBD2. The CDR3 spans 15 residues. Trimming at V came to 4 bases and at J to 0 bases, leaving 6 bases not matched to a gene. Germline V gene data show CDR1 as MGHRA and CDR2 as YSYEKL. CDR3 coding DNA: TGCGCCAGCAGCCCTAGGGGAGGGCACTCCTACGAGCAGTACTTC. Protein: CASSPRGGHSYEQYF.

V is TRBV28 and J is TRBJ2-7; TRBD1 matches 11 bases. The CDR3 sequence is 14 residues long. V was clipped by 6 bases and J by 3 bases; unmatched bases: 4. The germline V gene encodes CDR1 MDHEN and CDR2 SYDVKM. CDR3 bases: TGTGCCAGCAGGGACAGGGGGCGGAACTACGAGCAGTACTTC. Its translation: CASRDRGRNYEQYF.

This clone is a singleton in its sample. In DNA, the CDR3 is TGTGCCAGCAGTCCGGGGACTAGCGGGACGAACACCGGGGAGCTGTTTTTT. Translating it yields CASSPGTSGTNTGELFF. The gene calls are TRBV6-2 or TRBV6-3 and TRBJ2-2; 13 bases line up with TRBD2. Trimming at V came to 5 bases and at J to 0 bases, leaving 3 bases not matched to a gene. The CDR3 covers 17 residues. In germline, CDR1 is MNHEY, CDR2 SVGEGT.

The CDR3 sequence: CASSQGGQSNYGYTF. The CDR3 DNA is TGTGCCAGCAGCCAGGGCGGACAGAGTAACTATGGCTACACCTTC. The chain joins TRBV3-1 (or the pseudogene TRBV3-2) to TRBJ1-2, with D perhaps matching TRBD1 (6 bases). Germline-derived CDR1 and CDR2 are LGHDT and YNNKEL (reference sequence). Deletions cut 3 bases from V and 1 base from J, with 12 bases between. The CDR3 is 15 amino acids.

This sequence joins TRBV27 and TRBJ2-3; D uncertain. Trimming cost V 2 bases and J 0 bases, with 9 bases left between them. Germline V CDR1 and CDR2: MNHEY, SMNVEV (reference sequence). The CDR3 has 15 amino acids. The CDR3 sequence is CASSLVQSSTDTQYF. CDR3 bases: TGTGCCAGCAGTTTAGTACAGTCTAGCACAGATACGCAGTATTTT.

This clone was picked up one time. V is TRBV11-2 and J is TRBJ2-1; maybe TRBD2 (6 bases). This CDR3 has 14 residues. Per germline, CDR1 SGHAT and CDR2 FQNNGV. Trimming stripped 5 bases from V and 3 bases from J, with 11 bases between. The CDR3 protein is CASSIFSGYNEQFF. Here the CDR3 DNA reads TGTGCCAGCAGCATTTTTAGCGGCTACAATGAGCAGTTCTTC.

The V call is TRBV6-6, the J call TRBJ2-2; tentative D call: TRBD2 (5 bases). The CDR3 contains 16 residues. From germline, CDR1 is MNHNY and CDR2 SVGAGI (reference sequence). Trimming left V 6 bases short and J 1 base short, with 15 bases between. CDR3 amino acids: CASRPRLAGNTGELFF. The CDR3 DNA reads TGTGCCAGCAGACCTAGATTGGCGGGGAACACCGGGGAGCTGTTTTTT.

The genes are TRBV7-9 and TRBJ2-2, with D possibly being TRBD1 (5 bases). Trimming took 6 bases from V and 1 from J, leaving 15 bases between them. The germline V gene encodes CDR1 SEHNR and CDR2 FQNEAQ (reference sequence). This CDR3 is built from 16 residues. The CDR3 is CASSERGKGNTGELFF. The DNA for the CDR3 is TGTGCCAGCAGTGAAAGGGGAAAGGGGAACACCGGGGAGCTGTTTTTT.

This clone was seen a few times. This chain uses TRBV5-1 with TRBJ1-2, with 7 bases fitting TRBD1. Looked up from germline, CDR1 is SGHRS and CDR2 is YFSETQ. The CDR3 consists of 14 residues. Trimming took 4 bases from V and 3 from J; bases not matched to a gene: 6. The CDR3 nucleotides read TGCGCCAGCAGCCGCGAAGGGGGCTACTATGGCTACACCTTC. Translating it yields CASSREGGYYGYTF.

The V call is TRBV5-4, the J call TRBJ1-1; a weak D match, TRBD1 (6 bases). The germline V and J ends were trimmed by 3 bases and 1 base, with 13 bases remaining between them. The germline gives CDR1 SGHNT, CDR2 YYREEE (reference sequence). The CDR3 covers 15 residues. CDR3: CASSSDRPENTEAFF. The CDR3 DNA follows: TGTGCCAGCAGCTCGGACAGACCAGAGAACACTGAAGCTTTCTTT.

The rearrangement uses TRBV19 and TRBJ2-1; a possible D gene is TRBD2 (6 bases). This CDR3 contains 18 residues. Germline V gives CDR1 LNHDA, CDR2 SQIVND (reference sequence). The ends were cut back, 9 bases at V and 2 bases at J, with 26 bases in the middle. Written as DNA, the CDR3 is TGTGCCAGCCTTCCTGGGACTCGGAGGGGAGCTCCCTACAATGAGCAGTTCTTC. As protein: CASLPGTRRGAPYNEQFF.

The genes are TRBV13 and TRBJ2-4, with 9 bases identical to TRBD2. Losses at the gene ends were 3 bases for V and 6 bases for J; bases not matched to a gene: 9. Germline V gene data show CDR1 as PRHDT and CDR2 as FYEKMQ (reference sequence). This CDR3 is 16 amino acids long. The CDR3 nucleotides read TGTGCCAGCAGCTTGGGCGGGAGGGCCGCCGGAAACATTCAGTACTTC. This encodes CASSLGGRAAGNIQYF. The full variable domain, rest sourced from reference TRBV13 and TRBJ2-4, is AAGVIQSPRHLIKEKRETATLKCYPIPRHDTVYWYQQGPGQDPQFLISFYEKMQSDKGSIPDRFSAQQFSDYHSELNMSSLELGDSALYFCASSLGGRAAGNIQYFGAGTRLSVL.

DNA for the CDR3: TGTGCCAGCGCCGTGGTCCGATCGCCGGGGGAGACCCAGTACTTC. Its translation is CASAVVRSPGETQYF. This chain connects TRBV6-5 to TRBJ2-5; the D gene is possibly TRBD2 (5 bases). The V gene's germline CDR1 is MNHEY and CDR2 SVGAGI. The CDR3 covers 15 residues. The ends were cut back, 8 bases at V and 5 bases at J, with 21 bases in the middle.

This sequence joins TRBV12-3 or TRBV12-4 and TRBJ1-1; weak D call: TRBD1 (6 bases). CDR3 length: 12 residues. Trimming stripped 7 bases from V and 6 bases from J, with 12 bases between. In nucleotides, the CDR3 is TGTGCCAGCACCACGACAGGCCCTGAAGCTTTCTTT. The encoded protein is CASTTTGPEAFF.

The chain is built from TRBV27 and TRBJ1-5; D not certain. Trimming left V 4 bases short and J 5 bases short, with 18 bases between. This CDR3 is 16 amino acids long. Germline V lookup: CDR1 MNHEY, CDR2 SMNVEV (reference sequence). The CDR3 here is CASSSHPGGRDQPQHF. In DNA form, the CDR3 reads TGTGCCAGCAGTTCCCATCCCGGAGGAAGGGATCAGCCCCAGCATTTT.

This clone has a count of ten or more. J is TRBJ1-2 and V is TRBV6-6; 9 bases map to TRBD1. Germline lookup yields CDR1 MNHNY and CDR2 SVGAGI (reference sequence). The junction had 12 bases not matched to a gene; V was cut back by 8 bases and J by 8 bases. This CDR3 region has 14 residues. The DNA for the CDR3 is TGTGCCAGCTGTCTCCGGGACAGGGATACGGGCTACACCTTC. Its protein is CASCLRDRDTGYTF.

The chain employs TRBV13 and TRBJ2-7; 8 nucleotides align to TRBD2. In germline, CDR1 is PRHDT, CDR2 FYEKMQ (reference sequence). V shed 6 bases, J shed 5 bases, and the junction held 12 bases outside the gene matches. The CDR3 has 15 amino acids. CDR3 bases: TGTGCCAGCAGAGGTACGGGAGGGCCAATGGACGAGCAGTACTTC. Protein: CASRGTGGPMDEQYF.